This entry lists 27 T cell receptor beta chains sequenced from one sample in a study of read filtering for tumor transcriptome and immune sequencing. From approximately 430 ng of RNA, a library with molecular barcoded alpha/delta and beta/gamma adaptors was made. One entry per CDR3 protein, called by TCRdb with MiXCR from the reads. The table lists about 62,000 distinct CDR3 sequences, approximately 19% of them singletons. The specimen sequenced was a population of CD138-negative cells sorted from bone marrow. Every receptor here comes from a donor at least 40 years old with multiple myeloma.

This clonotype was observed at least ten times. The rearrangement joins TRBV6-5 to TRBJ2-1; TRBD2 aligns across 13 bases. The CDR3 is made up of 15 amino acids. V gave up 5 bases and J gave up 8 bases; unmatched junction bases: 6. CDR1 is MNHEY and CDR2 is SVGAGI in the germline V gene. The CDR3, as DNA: TGTGCCAGCAGTCGCCGGACTAGCGGGAGCTATGAGCAGTTCTTC. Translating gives CASSRRTSGSYEQFF.

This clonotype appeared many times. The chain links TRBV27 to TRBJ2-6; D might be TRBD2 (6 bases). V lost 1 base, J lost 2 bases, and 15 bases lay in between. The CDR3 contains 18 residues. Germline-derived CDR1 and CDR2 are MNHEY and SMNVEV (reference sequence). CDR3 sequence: CASSLLVPSGAGANVLTF. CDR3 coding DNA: TGTGCCAGCAGTTTATTAGTCCCCTCGGGGGCTGGGGCCAACGTCCTGACTTTC. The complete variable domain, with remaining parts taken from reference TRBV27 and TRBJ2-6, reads EAQVTQNPRYLITVTGKKLTVTCSQNMNHEYMSWYRQDPGLGLRQIYYSMNVEVTDKGDVPEGYKVSRKEKRNFPLILESPSPNQTSLYFCASSLLVPSGAGANVLTFGAGSRLTVL.

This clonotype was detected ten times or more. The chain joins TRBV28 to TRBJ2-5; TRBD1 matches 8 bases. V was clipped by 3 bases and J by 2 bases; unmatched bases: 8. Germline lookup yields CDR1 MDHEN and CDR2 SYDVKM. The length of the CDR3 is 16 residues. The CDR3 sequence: CASSFPRQGRQETQYF. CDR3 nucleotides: TGTGCCAGCAGTTTCCCCCGACAGGGGCGGCAAGAGACCCAGTACTTC.

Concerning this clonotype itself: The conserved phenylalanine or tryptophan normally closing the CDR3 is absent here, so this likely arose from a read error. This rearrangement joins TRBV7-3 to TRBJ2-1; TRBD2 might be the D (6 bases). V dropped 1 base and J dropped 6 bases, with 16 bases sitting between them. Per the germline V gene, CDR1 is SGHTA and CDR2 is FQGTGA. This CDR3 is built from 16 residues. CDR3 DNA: TGTGCCAGCAGCTTAATCCTACCGGGAGCTATCAATGAGCAGTTCCTC. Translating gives CASSLILPGAINEQFL.

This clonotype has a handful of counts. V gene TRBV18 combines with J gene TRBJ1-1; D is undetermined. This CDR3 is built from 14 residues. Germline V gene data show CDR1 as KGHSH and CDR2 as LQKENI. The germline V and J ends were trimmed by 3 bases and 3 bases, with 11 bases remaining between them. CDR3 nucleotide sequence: TGTGCCAGCTCACCTGGCCCATCCTACACTGAAGCTTTCTTT. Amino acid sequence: CASSPGPSYTEAFF.

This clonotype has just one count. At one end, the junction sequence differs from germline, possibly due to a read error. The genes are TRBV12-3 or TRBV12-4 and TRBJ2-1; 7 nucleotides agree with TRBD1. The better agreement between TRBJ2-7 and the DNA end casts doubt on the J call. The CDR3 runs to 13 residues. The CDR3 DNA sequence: TGTCCCAGCAGTTTAGCGACAGGGATTGAGCAGTACTTC. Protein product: CPSSLATGIEQYF.

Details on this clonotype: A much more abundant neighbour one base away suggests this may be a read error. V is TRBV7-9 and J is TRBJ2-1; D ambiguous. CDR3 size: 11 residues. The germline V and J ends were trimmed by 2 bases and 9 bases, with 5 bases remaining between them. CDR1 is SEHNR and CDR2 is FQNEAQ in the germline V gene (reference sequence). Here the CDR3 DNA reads TGTGCCAGCAGCTTACTGGCTGAGCAGTTCTTC. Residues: CASSLLAEQFF.

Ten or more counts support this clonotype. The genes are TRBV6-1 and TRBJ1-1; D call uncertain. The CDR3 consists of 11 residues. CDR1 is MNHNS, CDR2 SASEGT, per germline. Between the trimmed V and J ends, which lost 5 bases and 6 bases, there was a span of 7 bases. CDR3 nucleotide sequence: TGTGCCAGCAGTTCCATTTCTGAAGCTTTCTTT. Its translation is CASSSISEAFF.

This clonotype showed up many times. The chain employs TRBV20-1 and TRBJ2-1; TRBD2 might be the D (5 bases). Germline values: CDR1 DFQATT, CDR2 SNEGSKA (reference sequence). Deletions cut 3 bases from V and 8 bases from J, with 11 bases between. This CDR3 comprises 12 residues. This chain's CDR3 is CSASGLRDEQFF. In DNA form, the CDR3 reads TGCAGTGCTAGCGGGTTGAGGGATGAGCAGTTCTTC.

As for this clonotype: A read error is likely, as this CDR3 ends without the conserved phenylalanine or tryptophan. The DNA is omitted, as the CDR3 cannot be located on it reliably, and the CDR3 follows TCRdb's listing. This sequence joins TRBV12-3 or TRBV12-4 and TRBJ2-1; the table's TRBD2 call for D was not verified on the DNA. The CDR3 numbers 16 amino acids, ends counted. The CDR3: CASRRLGLEIYNEQLY.

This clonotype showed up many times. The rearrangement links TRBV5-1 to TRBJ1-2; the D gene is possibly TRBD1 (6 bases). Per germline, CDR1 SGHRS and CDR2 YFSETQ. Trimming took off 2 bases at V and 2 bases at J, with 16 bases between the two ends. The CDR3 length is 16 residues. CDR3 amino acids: CASSLQGSPENYGYTF. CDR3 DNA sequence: TGCGCCAGCAGCTTACAGGGCTCCCCTGAGAACTATGGCTACACCTTC.

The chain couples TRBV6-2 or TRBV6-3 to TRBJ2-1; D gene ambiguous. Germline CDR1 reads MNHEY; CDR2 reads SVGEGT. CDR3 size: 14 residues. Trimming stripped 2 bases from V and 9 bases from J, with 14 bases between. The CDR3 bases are TGTGCCAGCAGTTACGTCAGACTCGTCCCTGAGCAGTTCTTC. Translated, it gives CASSYVRLVPEQFF.

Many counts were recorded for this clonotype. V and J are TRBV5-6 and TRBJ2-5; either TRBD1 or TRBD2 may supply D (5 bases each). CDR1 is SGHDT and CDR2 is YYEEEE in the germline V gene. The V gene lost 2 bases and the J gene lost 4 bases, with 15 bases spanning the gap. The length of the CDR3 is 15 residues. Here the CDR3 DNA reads TGTGCCAGCAGCTTCCCACACCTTGGGGGAGAGACCCAGTACTTC. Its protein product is CASSFPHLGGETQYF.

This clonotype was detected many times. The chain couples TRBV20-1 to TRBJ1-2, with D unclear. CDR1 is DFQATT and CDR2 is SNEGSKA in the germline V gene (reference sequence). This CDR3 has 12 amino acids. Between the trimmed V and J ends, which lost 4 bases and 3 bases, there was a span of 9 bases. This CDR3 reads CSATANYYGYTF. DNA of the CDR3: TGCAGTGCTACTGCTAATTACTATGGCTACACCTTC.

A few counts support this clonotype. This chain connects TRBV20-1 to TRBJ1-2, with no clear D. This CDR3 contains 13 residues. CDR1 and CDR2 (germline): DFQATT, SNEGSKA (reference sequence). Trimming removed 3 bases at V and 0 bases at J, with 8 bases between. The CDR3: CSASARANYGYTF. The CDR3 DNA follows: TGCAGTGCTAGCGCCCGAGCTAACTATGGCTACACCTTC.

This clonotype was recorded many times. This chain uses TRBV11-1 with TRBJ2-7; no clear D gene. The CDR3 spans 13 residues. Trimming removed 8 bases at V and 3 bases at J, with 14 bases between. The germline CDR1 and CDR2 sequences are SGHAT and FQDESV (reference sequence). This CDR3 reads CASGLATFYEQYF. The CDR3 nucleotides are TGTGCCAGCGGGTTAGCTACGTTCTACGAGCAGTACTTC.

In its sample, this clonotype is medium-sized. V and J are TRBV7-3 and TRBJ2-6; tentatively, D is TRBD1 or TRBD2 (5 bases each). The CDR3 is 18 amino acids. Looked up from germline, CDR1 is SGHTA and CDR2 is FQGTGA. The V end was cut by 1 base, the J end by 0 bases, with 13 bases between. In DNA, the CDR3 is TGTGCCAGCAGCTTAATGGGACGCCCAGGCTCTGGGGCCAACGTCCTGACTTTC. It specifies CASSLMGRPGSGANVLTF. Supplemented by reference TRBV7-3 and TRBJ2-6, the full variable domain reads GAGVSQTPSNKVTEKGKYVELRCDPISGHTALYWYRQSLGQGPEFLIYFQGTGAADDSGLPNDRFFAVRPEGSVSTLKIQRTERGDSAVYLCASSLMGRPGSGANVLTFGAGSRLTVL.

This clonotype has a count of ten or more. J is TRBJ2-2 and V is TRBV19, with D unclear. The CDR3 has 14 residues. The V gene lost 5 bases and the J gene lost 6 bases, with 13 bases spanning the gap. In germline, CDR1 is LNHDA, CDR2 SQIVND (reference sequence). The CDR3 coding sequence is TGTGCCAGTAGTGACGACCAGAGCGCCGGGGAGCTGTTTTTT. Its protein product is CASSDDQSAGELFF.

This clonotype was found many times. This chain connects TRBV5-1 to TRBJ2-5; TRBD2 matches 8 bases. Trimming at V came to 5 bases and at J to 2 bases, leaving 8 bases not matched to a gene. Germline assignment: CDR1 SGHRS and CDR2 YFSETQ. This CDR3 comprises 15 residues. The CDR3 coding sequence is TGCGCCAGCAGTCAGACTAGCGCATCTCAAGAGACCCAGTACTTC. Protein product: CASSQTSASQETQYF.

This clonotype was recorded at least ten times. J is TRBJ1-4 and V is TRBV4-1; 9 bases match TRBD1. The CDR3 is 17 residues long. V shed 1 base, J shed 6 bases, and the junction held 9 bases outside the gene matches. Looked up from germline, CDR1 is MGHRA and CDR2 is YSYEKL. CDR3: CASSQAQGAGSDEKLFF. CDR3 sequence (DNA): TGCGCCAGCAGCCAAGCACAGGGGGCTGGGAGTGATGAAAAACTGTTTTTT.

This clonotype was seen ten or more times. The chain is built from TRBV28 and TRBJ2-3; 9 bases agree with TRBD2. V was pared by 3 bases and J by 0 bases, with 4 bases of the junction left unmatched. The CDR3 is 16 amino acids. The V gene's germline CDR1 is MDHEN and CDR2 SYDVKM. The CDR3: CASSFKAGGSTDTQYF. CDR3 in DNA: TGTGCCAGCAGTTTCAAAGCGGGGGGAAGCACAGATACGCAGTATTTT.

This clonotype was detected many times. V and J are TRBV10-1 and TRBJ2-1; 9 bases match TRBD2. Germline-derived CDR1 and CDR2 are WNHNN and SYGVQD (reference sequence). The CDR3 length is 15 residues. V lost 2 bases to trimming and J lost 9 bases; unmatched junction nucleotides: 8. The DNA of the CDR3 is TGCGCCAGCAGTGAGCAGATAGCGGGAGAAGGTGAGCAGTTCTTC. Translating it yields CASSEQIAGEGEQFF.

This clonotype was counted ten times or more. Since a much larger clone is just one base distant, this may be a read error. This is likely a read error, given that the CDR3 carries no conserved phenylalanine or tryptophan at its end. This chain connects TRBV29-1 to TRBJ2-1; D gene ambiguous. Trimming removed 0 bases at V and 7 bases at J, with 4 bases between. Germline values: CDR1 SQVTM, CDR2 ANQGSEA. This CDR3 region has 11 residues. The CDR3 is CSVEDWNEQFL. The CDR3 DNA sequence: TGCAGCGTTGAAGATTGGAATGAGCAGTTCCTC.

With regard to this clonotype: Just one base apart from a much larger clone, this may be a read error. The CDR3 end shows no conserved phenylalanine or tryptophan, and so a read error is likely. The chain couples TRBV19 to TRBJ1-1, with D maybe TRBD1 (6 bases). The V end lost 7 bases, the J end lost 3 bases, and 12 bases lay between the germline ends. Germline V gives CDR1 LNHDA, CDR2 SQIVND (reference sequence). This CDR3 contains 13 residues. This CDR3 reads CASNTGWDTEAFL. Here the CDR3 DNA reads TGTGCCAGTAACACAGGGTGGGACACTGAAGCTTTCCTT.

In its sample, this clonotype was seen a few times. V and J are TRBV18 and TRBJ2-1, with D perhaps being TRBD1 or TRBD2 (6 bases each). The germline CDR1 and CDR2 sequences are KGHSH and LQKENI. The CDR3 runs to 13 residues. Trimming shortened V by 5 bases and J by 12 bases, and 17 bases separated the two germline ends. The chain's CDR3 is CASSSGADGGQFF. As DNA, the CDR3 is TGTGCCAGCTCATCGGGGGCAGACGGGGGGCAGTTCTTC.

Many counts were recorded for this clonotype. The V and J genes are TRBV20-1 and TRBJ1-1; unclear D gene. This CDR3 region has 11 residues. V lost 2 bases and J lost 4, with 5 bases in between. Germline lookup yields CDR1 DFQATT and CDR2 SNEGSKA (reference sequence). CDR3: CSARYTTEAFF. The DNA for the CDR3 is TGCAGTGCTAGATACACCACTGAAGCTTTCTTT.

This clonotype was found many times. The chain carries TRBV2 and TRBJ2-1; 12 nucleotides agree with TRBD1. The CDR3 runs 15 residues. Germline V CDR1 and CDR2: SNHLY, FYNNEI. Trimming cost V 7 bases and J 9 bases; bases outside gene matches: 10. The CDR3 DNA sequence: TGTGCCAGCACGCTGGGACAGGGGGCGATATCTGAGCAGTTCTTC. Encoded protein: CASTLGQGAISEQFF. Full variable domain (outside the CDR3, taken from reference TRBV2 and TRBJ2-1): EPEVTQTPSHQVTQMGQEVILRCVPISNHLYFYWYRQILGQKVEFLVSFYNNEISEKSEIFDDQFSVERPDGSNFTLKIRSTKLEDSAMYFCASTLGQGAISEQFFGPGTRLTVL.